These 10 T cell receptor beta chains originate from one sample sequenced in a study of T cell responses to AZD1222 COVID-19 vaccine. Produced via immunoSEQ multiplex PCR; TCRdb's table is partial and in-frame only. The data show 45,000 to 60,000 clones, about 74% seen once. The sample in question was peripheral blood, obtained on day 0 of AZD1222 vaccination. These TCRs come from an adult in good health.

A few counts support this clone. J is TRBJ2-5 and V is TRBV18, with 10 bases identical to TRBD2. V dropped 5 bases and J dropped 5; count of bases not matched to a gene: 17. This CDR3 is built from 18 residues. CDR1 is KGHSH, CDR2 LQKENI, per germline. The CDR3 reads CASSAIKKAGGQGETQYF. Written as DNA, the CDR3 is TGTGCCAGCTCAGCGATCAAGAAAGCGGGAGGGCAGGGTGAGACCCAGTACTTC. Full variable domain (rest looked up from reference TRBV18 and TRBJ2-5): NAGVMQNPRHLVRRRGQEARLRCSPMKGHSHVYWYRQLPEEGLKFMVYLQKENIIDESGMPKERFSAEFPKEGPSILRIQQVVRGDSAAYFCASSAIKKAGGQGETQYFGPGTRLLVL.

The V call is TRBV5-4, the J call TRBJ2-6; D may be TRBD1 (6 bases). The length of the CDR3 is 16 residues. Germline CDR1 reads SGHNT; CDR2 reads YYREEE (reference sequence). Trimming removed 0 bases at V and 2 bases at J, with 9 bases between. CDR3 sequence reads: CASSLVSGAGANVLTF. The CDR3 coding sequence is TGTGCCAGCAGCTTGGTATCAGGGGCTGGGGCCAACGTCCTGACTTTC.

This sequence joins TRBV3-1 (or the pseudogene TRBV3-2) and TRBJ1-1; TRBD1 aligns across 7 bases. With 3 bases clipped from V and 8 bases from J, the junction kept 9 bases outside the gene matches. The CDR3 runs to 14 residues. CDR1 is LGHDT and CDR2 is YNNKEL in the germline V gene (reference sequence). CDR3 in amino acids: CASSHSDRAQEAFF. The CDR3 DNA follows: TGTGCCAGCAGCCATAGCGACAGGGCCCAGGAAGCTTTCTTT.

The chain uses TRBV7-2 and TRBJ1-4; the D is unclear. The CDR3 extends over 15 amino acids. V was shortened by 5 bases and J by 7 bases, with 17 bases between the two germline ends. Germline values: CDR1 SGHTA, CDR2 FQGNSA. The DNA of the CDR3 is TGTGCCAGCAGCGAGCGTGTAGCAGAGGGTGAAAAACTGTTTTTT. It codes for CASSERVAEGEKLFF.

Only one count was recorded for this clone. CDR3 in DNA: TGCGCCAGCAGCTTCGCGGGGGGCACTGAAGCTTTCTTT. This encodes CASSFAGGTEAFF. The J gene is TRBJ1-1, the V gene TRBV5-1; maybe TRBD1 (5 bases). The V gene's germline CDR1 is SGHRS and CDR2 YFSETQ. This CDR3 contains 13 residues. V was shortened by 2 bases and J by 4 bases, with 9 bases between the two germline ends. Full variable domain (remainder filled in from reference TRBV5-1 and TRBJ1-1): KAGVTQTPRYLIKTRGQQVTLSCSPISGHRSVSWYQQTPGQGLQFLFEYFSETQRNKGNFPGRFSGRQFSNSRSEMNVSTLELGDSALYLCASSFAGGTEAFFGQGTRLTVV.

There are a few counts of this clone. The CDR3, as DNA: TGTGCCAGCAGTTCCTTGGACGGCCCTGAAGCTTTCTTT. It encodes CASSSLDGPEAFF. J is TRBJ1-1 and V is TRBV6-5; D is ambiguous. The CDR3 covers 13 residues. The V gene's germline CDR1 is MNHEY and CDR2 SVGAGI. The V gene lost 4 bases and the J gene lost 6 bases, with 12 bases spanning the gap.

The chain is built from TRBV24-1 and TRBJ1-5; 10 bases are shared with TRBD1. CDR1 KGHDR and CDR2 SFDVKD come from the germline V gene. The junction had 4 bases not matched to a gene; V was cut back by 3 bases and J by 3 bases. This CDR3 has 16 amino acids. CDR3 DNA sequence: TGTGCCACCAGTGATGGGGACAGGGGAGTCAATCAGCCCCAGCATTTT. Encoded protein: CATSDGDRGVNQPQHF.

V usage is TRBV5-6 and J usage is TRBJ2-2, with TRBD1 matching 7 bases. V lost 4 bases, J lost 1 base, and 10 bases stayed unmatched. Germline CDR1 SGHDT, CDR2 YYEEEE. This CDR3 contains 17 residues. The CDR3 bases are TGTGCCAGCAGCCCGTGGACAGGCATCCTGAACACCGGGGAGCTGTTTTTT. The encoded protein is CASSPWTGILNTGELFF.

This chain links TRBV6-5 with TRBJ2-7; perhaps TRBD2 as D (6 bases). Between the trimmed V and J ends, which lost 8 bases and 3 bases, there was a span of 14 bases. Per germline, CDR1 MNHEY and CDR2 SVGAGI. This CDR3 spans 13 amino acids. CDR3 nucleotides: TGTGCCAGCGATCGGGACTGGAACTACGAGCAGTACTTC. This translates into CASDRDWNYEQYF.

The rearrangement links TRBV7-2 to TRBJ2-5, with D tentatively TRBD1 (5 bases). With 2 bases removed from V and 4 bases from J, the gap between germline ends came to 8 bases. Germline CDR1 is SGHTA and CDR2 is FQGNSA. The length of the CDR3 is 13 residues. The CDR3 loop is CASSLPGLETQYF. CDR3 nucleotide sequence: TGTGCCAGCAGCTTACCAGGGTTAGAGACCCAGTACTTC.